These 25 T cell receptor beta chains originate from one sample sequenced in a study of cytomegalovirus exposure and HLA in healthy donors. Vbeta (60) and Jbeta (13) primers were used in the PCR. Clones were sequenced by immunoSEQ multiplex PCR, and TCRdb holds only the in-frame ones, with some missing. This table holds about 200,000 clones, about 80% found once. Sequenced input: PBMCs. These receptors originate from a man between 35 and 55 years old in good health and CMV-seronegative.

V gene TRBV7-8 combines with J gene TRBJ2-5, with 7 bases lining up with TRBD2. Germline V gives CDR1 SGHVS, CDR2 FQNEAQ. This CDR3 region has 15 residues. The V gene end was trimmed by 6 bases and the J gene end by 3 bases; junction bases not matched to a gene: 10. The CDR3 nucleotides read TGTGCCAGCAGGACCCCCGGGACTACGAAAGAGACCCAGTACTTC. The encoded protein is CASRTPGTTKETQYF.

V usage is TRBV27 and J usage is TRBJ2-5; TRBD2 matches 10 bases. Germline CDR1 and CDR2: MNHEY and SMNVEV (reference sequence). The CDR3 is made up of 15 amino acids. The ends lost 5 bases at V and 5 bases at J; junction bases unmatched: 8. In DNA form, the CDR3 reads TGTGCCAGCAGTCCCTATAGCGGGAGGCTTGAGACCCAGTACTTC. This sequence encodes CASSPYSGRLETQYF.

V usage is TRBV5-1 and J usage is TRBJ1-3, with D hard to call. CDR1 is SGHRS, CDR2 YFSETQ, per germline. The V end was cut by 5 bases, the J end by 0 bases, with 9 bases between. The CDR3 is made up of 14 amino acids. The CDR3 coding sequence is TGCGCCAGCAGTTCCCTGAGCTCTGGAAACACCATATATTTT. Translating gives CASSSLSSGNTIYF.

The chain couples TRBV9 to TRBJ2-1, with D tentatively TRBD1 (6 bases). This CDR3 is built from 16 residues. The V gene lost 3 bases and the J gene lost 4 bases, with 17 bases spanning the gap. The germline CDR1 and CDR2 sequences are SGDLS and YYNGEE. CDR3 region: CASSERTANNYNEQFF. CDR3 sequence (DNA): TGTGCCAGCAGCGAGAGGACAGCAAACAATTACAATGAGCAGTTCTTC.

CDR3 DNA: TGTGCCACCTCCGGGGGACTACTAAAGGACTATGGCTACACCTTC. Translated: CATSGGLLKDYGYTF. This chain uses TRBV21-1 with TRBJ1-2. TRBV21-1 is a documented pseudogene. This CDR3 comprises 15 residues.

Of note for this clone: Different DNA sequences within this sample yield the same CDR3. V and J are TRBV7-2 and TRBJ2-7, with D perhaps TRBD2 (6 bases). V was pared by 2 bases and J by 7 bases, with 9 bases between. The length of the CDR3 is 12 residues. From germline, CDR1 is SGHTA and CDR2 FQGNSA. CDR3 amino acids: CASSLYRGEQYF. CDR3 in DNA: TGTGCCAGCAGCTTATATCGGGGGGAGCAGTACTTC.

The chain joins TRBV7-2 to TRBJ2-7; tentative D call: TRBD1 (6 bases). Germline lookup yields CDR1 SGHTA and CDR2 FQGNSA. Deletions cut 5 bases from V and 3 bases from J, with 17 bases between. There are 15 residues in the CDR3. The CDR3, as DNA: TGTGCCAGCAGCATCTCGACAGGAGCAAACTACGAGCAGTACTTC. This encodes CASSISTGANYEQYF.

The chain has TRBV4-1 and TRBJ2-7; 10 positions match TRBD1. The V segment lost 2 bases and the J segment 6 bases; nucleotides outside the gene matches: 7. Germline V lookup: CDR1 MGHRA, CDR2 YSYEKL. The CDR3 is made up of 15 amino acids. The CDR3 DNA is TGCGCCAGCAGCCAACCTTTCCGGGACAGGGGCGAGCAGTACTTC. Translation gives CASSQPFRDRGEQYF.

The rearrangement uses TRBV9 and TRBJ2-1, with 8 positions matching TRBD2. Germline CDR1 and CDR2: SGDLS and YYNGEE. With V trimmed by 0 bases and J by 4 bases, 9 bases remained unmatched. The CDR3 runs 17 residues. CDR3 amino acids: CASSVGLASGIYNEQFF. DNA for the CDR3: TGTGCCAGCAGCGTAGGACTAGCGAGCGGGATTTACAATGAGCAGTTCTTC.

The CDR3 spells CASSLQGRNTGELFF. For the CDR3, the DNA is TGTGCCAGCAGCTTGCAGGGGCGCAACACCGGGGAGCTGTTTTTT. The chain joins TRBV5-4 to TRBJ2-2, with a tentative D call TRBD1 (6 bases). From germline, CDR1 is SGHNT and CDR2 YYREEE (reference sequence). Trimming removed 1 base from V and 2 bases from J, with 9 bases in between. The CDR3 consists of 15 residues.

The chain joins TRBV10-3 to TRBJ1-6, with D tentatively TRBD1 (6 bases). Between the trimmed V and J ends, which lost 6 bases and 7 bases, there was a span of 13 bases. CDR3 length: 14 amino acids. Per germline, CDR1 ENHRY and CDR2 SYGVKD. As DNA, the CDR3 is TGTGCCATCAGCTTGGACAGTTTAAATTCACCCCTCCACTTT. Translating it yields CAISLDSLNSPLHF.

CDR3 protein: CASSLALGGANYGYTF. DNA for the CDR3: TGTGCCAGCAGCTTAGCGCTAGGGGGCGCGAACTATGGCTACACCTTC. This chain links TRBV11-1 with TRBJ1-2; 7 bases agree with TRBD1. CDR1 is SGHAT, CDR2 FQDESV, per germline (reference sequence). The CDR3 covers 16 residues. V lost 0 bases and J lost 2; bases outside the gene matches: 6.

CDR3 protein: CASSSGGGVSNEQFF. In nucleotides, the CDR3 is TGTGCCAGCAGTTCTGGCGGGGGCGTGAGCAATGAGCAGTTCTTC. This sequence joins TRBV7-9 and TRBJ2-1; D perhaps matches TRBD2 (7 bases). V lost 6 bases, J lost 6 bases, and 18 bases lay in between. The CDR3 spans 15 residues. Looked up from germline, CDR1 is SEHNR and CDR2 is FQNEAQ (reference sequence).

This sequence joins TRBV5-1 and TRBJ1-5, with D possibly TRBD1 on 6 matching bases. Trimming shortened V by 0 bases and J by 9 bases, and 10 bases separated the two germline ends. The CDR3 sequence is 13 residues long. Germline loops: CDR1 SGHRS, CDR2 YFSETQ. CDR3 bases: TGCGCCAGCAGCTTGGGGACAGCCTGGCCCCAGCATTTT. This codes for CASSLGTAWPQHF. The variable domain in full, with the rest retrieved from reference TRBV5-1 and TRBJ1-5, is KAGVTQTPRYLIKTRGQQVTLSCSPISGHRSVSWYQQTPGQGLQFLFEYFSETQRNKGNFPGRFSGRQFSNSRSEMNVSTLELGDSALYLCASSLGTAWPQHFGDGTRLSIL.

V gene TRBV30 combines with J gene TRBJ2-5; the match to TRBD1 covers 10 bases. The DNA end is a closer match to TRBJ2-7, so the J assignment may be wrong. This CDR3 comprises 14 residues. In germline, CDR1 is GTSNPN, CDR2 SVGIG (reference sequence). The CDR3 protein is CAWSVGQGSYEQYF. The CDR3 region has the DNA TGTGCCTGGAGTGTGGGACAGGGGAGCTACGAGCAGTACTTC.

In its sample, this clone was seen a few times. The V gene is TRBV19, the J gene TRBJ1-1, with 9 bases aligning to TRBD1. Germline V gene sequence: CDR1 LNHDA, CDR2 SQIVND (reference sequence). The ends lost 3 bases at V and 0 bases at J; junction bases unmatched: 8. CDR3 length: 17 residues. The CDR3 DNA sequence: TGTGCCAGTAGTATCTCCGGGACAGGGAGTGTGAACACTGAAGCTTTCTTT. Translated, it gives CASSISGTGSVNTEAFF.

CDR3 sequence reads: CASSSQGQETQYF. CDR3 nucleotides: TGTGCCAGCAGCTCACAGGGTCAAGAGACCCAGTACTTC. The chain links TRBV11-2 to TRBJ2-5; a weak D match, TRBD1 (6 bases). The CDR3 has 13 residues. V was trimmed by 4 bases and J by 2 bases, leaving 8 bases between them. Germline CDR1 SGHAT, CDR2 FQNNGV.

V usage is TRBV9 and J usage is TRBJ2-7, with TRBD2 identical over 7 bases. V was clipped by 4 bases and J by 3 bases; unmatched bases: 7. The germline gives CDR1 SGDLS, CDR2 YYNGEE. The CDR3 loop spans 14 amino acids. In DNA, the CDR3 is TGTGCCAGCAGCCCGGGGCTAGCGGACTACGAGCAGTACTTC. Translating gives CASSPGLADYEQYF.

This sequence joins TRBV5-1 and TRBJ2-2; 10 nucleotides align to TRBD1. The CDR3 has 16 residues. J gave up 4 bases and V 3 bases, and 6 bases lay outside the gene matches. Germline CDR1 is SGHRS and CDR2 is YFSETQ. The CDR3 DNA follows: TGCGCCAGCAGCTCTAGACAGGGGGCCTTCACCGGGGAGCTGTTTTTT. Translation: CASSSRQGAFTGELFF.

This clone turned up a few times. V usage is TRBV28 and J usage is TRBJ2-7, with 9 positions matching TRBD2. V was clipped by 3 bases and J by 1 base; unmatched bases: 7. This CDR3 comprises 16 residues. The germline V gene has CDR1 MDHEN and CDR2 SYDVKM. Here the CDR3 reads CASSFNAGGMSYEQYF. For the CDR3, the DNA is TGTGCCAGCAGTTTTAACGCGGGGGGGATGTCCTACGAGCAGTACTTC.

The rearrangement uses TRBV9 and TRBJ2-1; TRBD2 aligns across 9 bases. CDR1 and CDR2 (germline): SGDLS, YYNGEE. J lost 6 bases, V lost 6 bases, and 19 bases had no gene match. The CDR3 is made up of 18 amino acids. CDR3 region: CASTPSGTLLGGSNEQFF. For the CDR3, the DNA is TGTGCCAGCACCCCTAGCGGGACCCTGCTCGGAGGTTCCAATGAGCAGTTCTTC.

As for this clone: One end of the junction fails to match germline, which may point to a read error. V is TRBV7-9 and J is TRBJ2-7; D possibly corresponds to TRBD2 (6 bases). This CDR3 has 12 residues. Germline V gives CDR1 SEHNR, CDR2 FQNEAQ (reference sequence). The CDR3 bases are TGTTCCAGCAGAGGGGACTTCTACGAGCAGTACTTC. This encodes CSSRGDFYEQYF.

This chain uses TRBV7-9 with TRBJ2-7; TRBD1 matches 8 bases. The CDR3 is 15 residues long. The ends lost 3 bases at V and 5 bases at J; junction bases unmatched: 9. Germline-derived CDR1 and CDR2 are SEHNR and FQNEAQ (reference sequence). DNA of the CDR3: TGTGCCAGCAGCTTGGACGACAGGGGTAGGGACGAGCAGTACTTC. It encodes CASSLDDRGRDEQYF.

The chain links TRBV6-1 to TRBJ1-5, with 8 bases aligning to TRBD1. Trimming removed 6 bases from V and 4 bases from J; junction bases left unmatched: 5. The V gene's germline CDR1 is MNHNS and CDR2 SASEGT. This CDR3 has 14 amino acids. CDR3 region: CASRGQGRNQPQHF. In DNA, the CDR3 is TGTGCCAGCAGAGGACAGGGACGGAATCAGCCCCAGCATTTT.

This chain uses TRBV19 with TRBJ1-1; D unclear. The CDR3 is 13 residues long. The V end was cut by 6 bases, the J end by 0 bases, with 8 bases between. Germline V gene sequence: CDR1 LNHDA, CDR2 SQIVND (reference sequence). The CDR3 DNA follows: TGTGCCAGTAGACAGCCTCTGAACACTGAAGCTTTCTTT. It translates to CASRQPLNTEAFF.